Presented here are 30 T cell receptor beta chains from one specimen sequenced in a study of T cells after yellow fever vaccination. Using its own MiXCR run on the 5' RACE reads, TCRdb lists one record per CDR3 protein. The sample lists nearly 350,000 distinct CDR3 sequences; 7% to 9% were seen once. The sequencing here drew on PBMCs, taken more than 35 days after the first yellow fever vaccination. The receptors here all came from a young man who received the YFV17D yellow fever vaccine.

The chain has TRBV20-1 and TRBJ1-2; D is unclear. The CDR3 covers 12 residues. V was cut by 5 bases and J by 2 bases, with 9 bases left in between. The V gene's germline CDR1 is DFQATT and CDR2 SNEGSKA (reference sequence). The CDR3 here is CSALEQNYGYTF. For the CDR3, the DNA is TGCAGTGCTCTAGAACAGAACTATGGCTACACCTTC.

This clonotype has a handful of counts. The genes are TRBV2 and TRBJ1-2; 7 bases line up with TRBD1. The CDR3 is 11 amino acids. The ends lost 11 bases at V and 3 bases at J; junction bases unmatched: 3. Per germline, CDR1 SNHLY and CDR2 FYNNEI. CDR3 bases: TGTGCCGGAGGGACAGACTATGGCTACACCTTC. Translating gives CAGGTDYGYTF.

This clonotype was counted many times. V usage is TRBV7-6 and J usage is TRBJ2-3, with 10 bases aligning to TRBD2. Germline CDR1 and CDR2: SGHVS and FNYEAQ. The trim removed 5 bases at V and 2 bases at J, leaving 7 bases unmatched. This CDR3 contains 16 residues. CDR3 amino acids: CASSTIAGGITDTQYF. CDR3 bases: TGTGCCAGCAGCACCATAGCGGGGGGTATCACAGATACGCAGTATTTT.

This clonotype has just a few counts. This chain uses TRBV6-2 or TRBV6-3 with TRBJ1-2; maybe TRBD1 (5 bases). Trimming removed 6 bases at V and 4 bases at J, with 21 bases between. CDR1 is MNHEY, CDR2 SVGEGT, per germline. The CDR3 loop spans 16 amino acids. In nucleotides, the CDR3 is TGTGCCAGCAGCCTTCGGGCAGGGTGGCACCTCTATGGCTACACCTTC. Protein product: CASSLRAGWHLYGYTF.

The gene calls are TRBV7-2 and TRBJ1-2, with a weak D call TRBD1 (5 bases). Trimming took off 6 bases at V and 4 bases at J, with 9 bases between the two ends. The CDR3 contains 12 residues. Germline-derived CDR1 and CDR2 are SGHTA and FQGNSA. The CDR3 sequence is CASSWGIYGYTF. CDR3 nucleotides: TGTGCCAGCAGTTGGGGGATCTATGGCTACACCTTC.

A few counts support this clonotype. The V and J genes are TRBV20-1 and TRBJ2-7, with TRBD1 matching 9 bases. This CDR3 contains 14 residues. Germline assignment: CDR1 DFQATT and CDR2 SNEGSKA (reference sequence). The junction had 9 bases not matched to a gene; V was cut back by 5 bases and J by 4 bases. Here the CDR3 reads CSAPTGTGIYEQYF. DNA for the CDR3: TGCAGTGCTCCCACCGGGACAGGGATATACGAGCAGTACTTC.

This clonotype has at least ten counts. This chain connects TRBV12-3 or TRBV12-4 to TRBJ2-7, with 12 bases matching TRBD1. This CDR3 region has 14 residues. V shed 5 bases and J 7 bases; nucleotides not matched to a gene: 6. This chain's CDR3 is CASSTGQGAGEQYF. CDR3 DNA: TGTGCCAGCAGTACGGGACAGGGGGCTGGGGAGCAGTACTTC.

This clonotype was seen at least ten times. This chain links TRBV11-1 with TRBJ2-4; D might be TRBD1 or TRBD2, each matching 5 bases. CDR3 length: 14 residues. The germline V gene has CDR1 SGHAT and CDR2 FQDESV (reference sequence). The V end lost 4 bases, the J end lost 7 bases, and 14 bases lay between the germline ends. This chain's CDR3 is CASSSPGTRNIQYF. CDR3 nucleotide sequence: TGTGCCAGCAGCTCACCCGGGACCAGGAACATTCAGTACTTC.

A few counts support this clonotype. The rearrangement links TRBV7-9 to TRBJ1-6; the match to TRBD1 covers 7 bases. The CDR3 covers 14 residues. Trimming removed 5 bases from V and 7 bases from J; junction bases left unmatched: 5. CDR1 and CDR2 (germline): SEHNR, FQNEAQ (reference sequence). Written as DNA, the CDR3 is TGTGCCAGCAGCCGACAGGGCTCAAATTCACCCCTCCACTTT. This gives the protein CASSRQGSNSPLHF.

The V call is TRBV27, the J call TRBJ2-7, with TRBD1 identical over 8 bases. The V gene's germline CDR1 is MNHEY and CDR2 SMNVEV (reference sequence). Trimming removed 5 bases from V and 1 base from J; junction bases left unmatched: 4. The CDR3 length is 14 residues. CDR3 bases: TGTGCCAGCAGTCCTCGGACAGGGTCCTACGAGCAGTACGTC. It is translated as CASSPRTGSYEQYV.

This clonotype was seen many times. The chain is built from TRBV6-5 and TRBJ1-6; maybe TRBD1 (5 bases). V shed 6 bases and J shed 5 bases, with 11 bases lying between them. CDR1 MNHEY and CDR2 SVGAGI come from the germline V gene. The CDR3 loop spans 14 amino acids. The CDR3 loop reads CASRPGRDNSPLHF. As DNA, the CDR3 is TGTGCCAGCAGACCGGGACGGGATAATTCACCCCTCCACTTT.

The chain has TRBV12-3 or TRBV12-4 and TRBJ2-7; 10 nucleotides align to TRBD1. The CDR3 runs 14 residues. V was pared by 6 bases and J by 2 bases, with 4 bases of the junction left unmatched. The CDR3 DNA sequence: TGTGCCAGCAGGAAGACAGGGGGCCCCTACGAGCAGTACTTC. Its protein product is CASRKTGGPYEQYF.

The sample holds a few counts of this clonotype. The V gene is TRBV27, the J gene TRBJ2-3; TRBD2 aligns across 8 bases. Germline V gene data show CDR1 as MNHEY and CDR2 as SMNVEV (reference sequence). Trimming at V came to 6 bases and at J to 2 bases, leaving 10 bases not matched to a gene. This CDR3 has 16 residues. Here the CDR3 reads CASRAGAGAPTDTQYF. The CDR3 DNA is TGTGCCAGCAGGGCGGGAGCGGGGGCCCCCACAGATACGCAGTATTTT.

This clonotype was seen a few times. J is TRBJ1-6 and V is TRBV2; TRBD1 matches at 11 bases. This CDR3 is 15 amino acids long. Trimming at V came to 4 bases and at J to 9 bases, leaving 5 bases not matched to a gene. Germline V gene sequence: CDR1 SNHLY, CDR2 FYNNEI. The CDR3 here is CASSADRGPISPLHF. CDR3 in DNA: TGTGCCAGCAGTGCGGACAGGGGGCCGATTTCACCCCTCCACTTT. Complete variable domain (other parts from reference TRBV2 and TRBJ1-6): EPEVTQTPSHQVTQMGQEVILRCVPISNHLYFYWYRQILGQKVEFLVSFYNNEISEKSEIFDDQFSVERPDGSNFTLKIRSTKLEDSAMYFCASSADRGPISPLHFGNGTRLTVT.

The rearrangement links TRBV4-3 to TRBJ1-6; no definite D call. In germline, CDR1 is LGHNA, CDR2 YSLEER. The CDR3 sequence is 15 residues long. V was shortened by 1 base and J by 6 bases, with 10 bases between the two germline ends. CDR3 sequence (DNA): TGCGCCAGCAGCCAAGGAGGCCTACTTAATTCACCCCTCCACTTT. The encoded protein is CASSQGGLLNSPLHF.

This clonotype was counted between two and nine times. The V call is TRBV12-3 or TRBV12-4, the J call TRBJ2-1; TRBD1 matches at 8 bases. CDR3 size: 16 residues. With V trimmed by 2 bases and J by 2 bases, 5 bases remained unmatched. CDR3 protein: CASSLSGTGTYNEQFF. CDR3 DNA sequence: TGTGCCAGCAGTTTATCGGGGACAGGCACCTACAATGAGCAGTTCTTC.

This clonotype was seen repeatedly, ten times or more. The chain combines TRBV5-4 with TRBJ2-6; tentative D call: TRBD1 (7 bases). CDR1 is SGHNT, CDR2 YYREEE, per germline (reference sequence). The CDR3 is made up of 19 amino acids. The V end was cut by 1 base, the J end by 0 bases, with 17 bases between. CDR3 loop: CASSLRTGDRFSGANVLTF. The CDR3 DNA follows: TGTGCCAGCAGCTTGAGAACGGGGGACAGATTCTCTGGGGCCAACGTCCTGACTTTC.

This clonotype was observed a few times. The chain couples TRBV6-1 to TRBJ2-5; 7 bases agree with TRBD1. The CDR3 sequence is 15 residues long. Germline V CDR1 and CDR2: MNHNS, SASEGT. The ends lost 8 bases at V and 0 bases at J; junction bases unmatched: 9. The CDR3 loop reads CASYVGQPYQETQYF. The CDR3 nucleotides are TGTGCCAGCTACGTGGGACAGCCGTACCAAGAGACCCAGTACTTC.

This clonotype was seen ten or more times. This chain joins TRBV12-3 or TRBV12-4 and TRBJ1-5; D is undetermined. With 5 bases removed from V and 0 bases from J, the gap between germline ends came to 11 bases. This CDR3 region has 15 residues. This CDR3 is CASSRDGDSNQPQHF. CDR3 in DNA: TGTGCCAGCAGTCGAGACGGAGATAGCAATCAGCCCCAGCATTTT.

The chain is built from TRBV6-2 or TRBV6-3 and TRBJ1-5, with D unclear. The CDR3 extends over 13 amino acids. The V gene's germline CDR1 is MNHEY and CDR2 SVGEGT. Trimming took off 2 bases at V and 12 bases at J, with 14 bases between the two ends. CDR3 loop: CASSYPTPPDQHF. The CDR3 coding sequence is TGTGCCAGCAGTTACCCGACTCCACCTGACCAGCATTTT.

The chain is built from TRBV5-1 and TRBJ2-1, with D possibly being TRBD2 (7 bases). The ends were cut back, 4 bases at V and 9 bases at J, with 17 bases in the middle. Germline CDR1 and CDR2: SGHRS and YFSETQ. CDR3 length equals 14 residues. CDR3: CASSDGEGGAEQFF. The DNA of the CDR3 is TGCGCCAGCAGCGATGGGGAGGGGGGTGCTGAGCAGTTCTTC.

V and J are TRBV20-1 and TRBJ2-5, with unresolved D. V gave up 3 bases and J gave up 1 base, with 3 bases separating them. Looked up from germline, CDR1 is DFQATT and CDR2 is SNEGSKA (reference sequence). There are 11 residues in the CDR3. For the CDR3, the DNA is TGCAGTGCTAGCATCCAAGAGACCCAGTACTTC. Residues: CSASIQETQYF.

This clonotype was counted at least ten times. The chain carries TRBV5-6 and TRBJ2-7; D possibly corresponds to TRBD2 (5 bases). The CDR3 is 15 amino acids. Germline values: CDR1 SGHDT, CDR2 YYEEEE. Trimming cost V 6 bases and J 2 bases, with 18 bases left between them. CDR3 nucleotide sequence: TGTGCCAGCACCGGCTCTATGAGGGCCACCTACGAGCAGTACTTC. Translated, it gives CASTGSMRATYEQYF. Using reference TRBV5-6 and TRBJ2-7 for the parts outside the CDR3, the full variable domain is DAGVTQSPTHLIKTRGQQVTLRCSPKSGHDTVSWYQQALGQGPQFIFQYYEEEERQRGNFPDRFSGHQFPNYSSELNVNALLLGDSALYLCASTGSMRATYEQYFGPGTRLTVT.

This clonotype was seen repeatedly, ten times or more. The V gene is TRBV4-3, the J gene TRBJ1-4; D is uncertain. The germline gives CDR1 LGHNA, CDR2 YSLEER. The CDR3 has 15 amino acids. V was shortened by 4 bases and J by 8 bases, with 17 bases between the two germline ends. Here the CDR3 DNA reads TGCGCCAGCAGCCCCTCCCGCAGTCAATTAGAAAAACTGTTTTTT. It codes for CASSPSRSQLEKLFF.

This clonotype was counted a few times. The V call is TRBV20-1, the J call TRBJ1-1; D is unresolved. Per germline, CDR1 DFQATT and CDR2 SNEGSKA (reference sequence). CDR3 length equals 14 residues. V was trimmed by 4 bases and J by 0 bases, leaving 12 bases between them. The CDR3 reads CSAKDGPMNTEAFF. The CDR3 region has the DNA TGCAGTGCTAAGGACGGACCCATGAACACTGAAGCTTTCTTT.

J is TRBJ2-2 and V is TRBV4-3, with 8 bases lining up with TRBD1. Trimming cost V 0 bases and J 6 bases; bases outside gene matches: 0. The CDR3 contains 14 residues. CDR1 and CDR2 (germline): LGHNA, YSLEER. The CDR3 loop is CASSQETGAGELFF. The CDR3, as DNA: TGCGCCAGCAGCCAAGAGACAGGGGCCGGGGAGCTGTTTTTT.

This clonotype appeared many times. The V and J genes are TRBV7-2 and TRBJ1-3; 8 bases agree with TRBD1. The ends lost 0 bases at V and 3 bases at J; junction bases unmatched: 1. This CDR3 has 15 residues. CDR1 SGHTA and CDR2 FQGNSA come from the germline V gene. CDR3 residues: CASSLARGLGNTIYF. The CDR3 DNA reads TGTGCCAGCAGCTTAGCCAGGGGGCTTGGAAACACCATATATTTT.

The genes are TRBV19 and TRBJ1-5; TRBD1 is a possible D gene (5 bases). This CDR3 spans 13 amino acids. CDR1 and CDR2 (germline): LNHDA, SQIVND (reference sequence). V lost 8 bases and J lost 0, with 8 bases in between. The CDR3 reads CASLQDSNQPQHF. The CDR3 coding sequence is TGTGCCAGTCTACAGGATAGCAATCAGCCCCAGCATTTT. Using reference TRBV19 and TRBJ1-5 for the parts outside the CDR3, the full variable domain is DGGITQSPKYLFRKEGQNVTLSCEQNLNHDAMYWYRQDPGQGLRLIYYSQIVNDFQKGDIAEGYSVSREKKESFPLTVTSAQKNPTAFYLCASLQDSNQPQHFGDGTRLSIL.

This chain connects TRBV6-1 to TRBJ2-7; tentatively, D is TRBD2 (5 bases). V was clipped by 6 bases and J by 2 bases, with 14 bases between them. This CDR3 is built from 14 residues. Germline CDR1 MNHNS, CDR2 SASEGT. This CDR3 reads CASSPRRATYEQYV. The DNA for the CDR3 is TGTGCCAGCAGCCCTCGGCGGGCCACCTACGAGCAGTACGTC.

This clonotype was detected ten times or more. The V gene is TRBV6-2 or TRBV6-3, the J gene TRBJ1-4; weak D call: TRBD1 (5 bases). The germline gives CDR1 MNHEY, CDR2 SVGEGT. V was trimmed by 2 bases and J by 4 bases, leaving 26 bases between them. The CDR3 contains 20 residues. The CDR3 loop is CASSYKRGATLGSGNEKLFF. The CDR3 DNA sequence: TGTGCCAGCAGTTACAAACGCGGGGCGACTCTTGGCTCTGGTAATGAAAAACTGTTTTTT.